These 5 T cell receptor beta chains originate from one sample sequenced in a study of metastatic and nonmetastatic thyroid tumors. Ahead of thyroid surgery, no patient had received treatment of any kind. TCRdb re-called the PCR reads via MiXCR. This table has approximately 74,000 clones, approximately 14% appearing once. The sequenced sample was blood. The receptor set was obtained from a male donor with papillary thyroid cancer or a benign thyroid nodule (not recorded which). Some clones in this sample may be carry-over from other donors' samples.

The chain has TRBV5-1 and TRBJ1-2, with 7 bases fitting TRBD1. Germline values: CDR1 SGHRS, CDR2 YFSETQ. The CDR3 covers 19 residues. V lost 0 bases to trimming and J lost 6 bases; unmatched junction nucleotides: 20. The CDR3 spells CASSLAGRGPSWRVHGYTF. The CDR3 bases are TGCGCCAGCAGCTTGGCCGGGAGGGGGCCTTCCTGGAGGGTGCATGGCTACACCTTC.

This clone was seen ten or more times. The genes are TRBV7-2 and TRBJ1-6, with TRBD1 identical over 8 bases. Per germline, CDR1 SGHTA and CDR2 FQGNSA. Trimming took 5 bases from V and 10 from J; bases not matched to a gene: 13. The CDR3 spans 16 residues. The CDR3 DNA sequence: TGTGCCAGCAGCGTATCGGGACAGGAAATATGGTCACCCCTCCACTTT. Amino acids: CASSVSGQEIWSPLHF.

This clone came up many times. The CDR3 sequence is CASSQAPGQNTEAFF. In DNA, the CDR3 is TGCGCCAGCAGCCAAGCTCCTGGGCAGAACACTGAAGCTTTCTTT. This chain connects TRBV4-1 to TRBJ1-1; unclear D gene. CDR1 MGHRA and CDR2 YSYEKL come from the germline V gene. This CDR3 spans 15 amino acids. With 1 base removed from V and 1 base from J, the gap between germline ends came to 10 bases.

V gene TRBV6-1 combines with J gene TRBJ2-3; the match to TRBD2 covers 12 bases. V trimming: 8 bases; J trimming: 1 base; junction bases outside the gene matches: 1. The CDR3 has 14 residues. Germline V lookup: CDR1 MNHNS, CDR2 SASEGT. The CDR3 spells CASRLAGGTDTQYF. The CDR3 DNA is TGTGCCAGCCGACTAGCGGGAGGCACAGATACGCAGTATTTT.

In this sample, this clone turned up a few times. The CDR3 nucleotides read TGTGCCAGCAGCTCCTTAGCGGGGGGGTACGAGCAGTACTTC. Amino acid sequence: CASSSLAGGYEQYF. The chain links TRBV7-2 to TRBJ2-7; 11 bases map to TRBD2. Germline CDR1 SGHTA, CDR2 FQGNSA. J was trimmed by 4 bases and V by 4 bases; bases with no gene match: 3. The CDR3 spans 14 residues. Variable domain in full (rest from reference TRBV7-2 and TRBJ2-7): GAGVSQSPSNKVTEKGKDVELRCDPISGHTALYWYRQSLGQGLEFLIYFQGNSAPDKSGLPSDRFSAERTGGSVSTLTIQRTQQEDSAVYLCASSSLAGGYEQYFGPGTRLTVT.